The source of this TCR beta chain is a study of technical replicates of blood from a few donors. Repertoires were generated with immunoSEQ multiplex PCR, while TCRdb's copy carries only in-frame clones and drops some. The sample lists roughly 70,000 clones, around 93% occurring once. There are 14 residues in the CDR3. Trimming cost V 6 bases and J 5 bases; bases outside gene matches: 9. Germline lookup yields CDR1 MNHNS and CDR2 SASEGT. The source is a human donor in good health. Material for sequencing was T cells isolated from PBMCs. The chain links TRBV6-1 to TRBJ2-5, with TRBD2 matching over 7 bases. The CDR3 is CASSPQRGRETQYF. The CDR3 DNA sequence: TGTGCCAGCAGCCCCCAGCGGGGTCGGGAGACCCAGTACTTC.